Presented here are 9 T cell receptor beta chains from one specimen sequenced in a study of T cell responses to AZD1222 COVID-19 vaccine (dated by TCRdb to about 2021). In the paper's terms, the time point label means: baseline before first vaccination. Library construction relied on the immunoSEQ multiplex PCR assay. In its TCRdb copy, this immuneACCESS table keeps in-frame sequences only and misses some clones. Where compared with another copy, unresolved V genes explain less than half of these, and the others have no known cause. For this sample there are roughly 150,000 clones; approximately 90% appear just once. About 4.5% of the sample lies in the top ten. Sequenced material: peripheral blood, taken on day 0 of AZD1222 vaccination. The origin of the receptors is an adult in good health.

The chain employs TRBV4-3 and TRBJ2-7; 7 bases are a match to TRBD1. The ends lost 3 bases at V and 1 base at J; junction bases unmatched: 6. In germline, CDR1 is LGHNA, CDR2 YSLEER. This CDR3 has 15 amino acids. The CDR3 nucleotides are TGCGCCAGCAGCCAGCTAGGGACAGATTCCTACGAGCAGTACTTC. Its protein product is CASSQLGTDSYEQYF.

The genes are TRBV11-1 and TRBJ2-3; possible D gene TRBD2, 5 bases. The CDR3 loop spans 13 amino acids. V was cut by 3 bases and J by 4 bases, with 8 bases left in between. CDR1 and CDR2 (germline): SGHAT, FQDESV (reference sequence). The CDR3 nucleotides are TGTGCCAGCAGCTTTCCCGGGGCAGATACGCAGTATTTT. Translated: CASSFPGADTQYF.

The chain couples TRBV18 to TRBJ2-1; 11 bases agree with TRBD2. With V trimmed by 3 bases and J by 12 bases, 4 bases remained unmatched. Per germline, CDR1 KGHSH and CDR2 LQKENI. The CDR3 contains 13 residues. This CDR3 reads CASSPIAGGPQFF. Here the CDR3 DNA reads TGTGCCAGCTCACCTATAGCGGGAGGGCCGCAGTTCTTC.

V and J are TRBV19 and TRBJ2-3; D perhaps matches TRBD2 (5 bases). V was trimmed by 5 bases and J by 2 bases, leaving 11 bases between them. The CDR3 runs 14 residues. From germline, CDR1 is LNHDA and CDR2 SQIVND (reference sequence). The CDR3 bases are TGTGCCAGTAGTCCTAAGCGGAACACAGATACGCAGTATTTT. The encoded protein is CASSPKRNTDTQYF.

V and J are TRBV10-1 and TRBJ1-4, with unresolved D. The CDR3 runs 12 residues. Germline V gene lookup returns CDR1 WNHNN and CDR2 SYGVQD (reference sequence). V was trimmed by 3 bases and J by 8 bases, leaving 7 bases between them. CDR3 amino acids: CASSESSEKLFF. CDR3 nucleotide sequence: TGCGCCAGCAGTGAAAGCTCAGAAAAACTGTTTTTT.

The V and J genes are TRBV11-3 and TRBJ2-7, with D perhaps TRBD1 or TRBD2 (5 bases each). The CDR3 runs to 14 residues. The germline V gene has CDR1 SGHNT and CDR2 YENEEA. V lost 2 bases, J lost 6 bases, and 14 bases lay in between. The CDR3 protein is CASSLRPAGTEQYF. CDR3 nucleotide sequence: TGTGCCAGCAGCTTACGCCCGGCCGGGACCGAGCAGTACTTC.

The rearrangement joins TRBV11-2 to TRBJ1-4; no clear D. The CDR3 has 14 residues. Deletions cut 0 bases from V and 5 bases from J, with 7 bases between. Germline loops: CDR1 SGHAT, CDR2 FQNNGV. DNA of the CDR3: TGTGCCAGCAGCTTAGACTACCCGAATGAAAAACTGTTTTTT. Protein: CASSLDYPNEKLFF.

The chain joins TRBV7-2 to TRBJ2-7, with a possible D match to TRBD2 (6 bases). Trimming removed 0 bases at V and 1 base at J, with 7 bases between. The CDR3 runs 14 residues. Germline CDR1 is SGHTA and CDR2 is FQGNSA. For the CDR3, the DNA is TGTGCCAGCAGCTTAGCGGGAGGTTCCTACGAGCAGTACTTC. It translates to CASSLAGGSYEQYF.

V gene TRBV6-5 combines with J gene TRBJ2-1, with D perhaps TRBD1 (5 bases). Germline-derived CDR1 and CDR2 are MNHEY and SVGAGI. Trimming removed 5 bases from V and 3 bases from J, with 8 bases in between. The CDR3 is 13 amino acids. The CDR3 here is CASSRQFYNEQFF. The DNA for the CDR3 is TGTGCCAGCAGTAGACAGTTCTACAATGAGCAGTTCTTC.